These 7 T cell receptor beta chains share one sample of origin, sequenced in a study of shared clonotypes between healthy human individuals. Sequencing was performed with immunoSEQ multiplex PCR; in TCRdb, only in-frame clones are kept and a portion is missing. Counted here are over a million clones, around 98.5% occurring once; the ten biggest clones make up roughly 0.35%. The sample taken for sequencing was naive CD4+ T cells sorted from blood. The subset: CD45RA+ positively selected. All receptors come from a man aged 25 to 45 in good health.

The chain couples TRBV28 to TRBJ2-7; D gene uncertain. Deletions cut 3 bases from V and 2 bases from J, with 11 bases between. The germline V gene has CDR1 MDHEN and CDR2 SYDVKM. The CDR3 is 14 residues long. The CDR3 reads CASSFIVGPYEQYF. CDR3 nucleotides: TGTGCCAGCAGTTTCATTGTGGGCCCCTACGAGCAGTACTTC. Together with reference TRBV28 and TRBJ2-7, the CDR3 gives the full variable domain: DVKVTQSSRYLVKRTGEKVFLECVQDMDHENMFWYRQDPGLGLRLIYFSYDVKMKEKGDIPEGYSVSREKKERFSLILESASTNQTSMYLCASSFIVGPYEQYFGPGTRLTVT.

The chain employs TRBV5-4 and TRBJ2-7; 8 bases are shared with TRBD2. Per germline, CDR1 SGHNT and CDR2 YYREEE (reference sequence). After removal of 0 bases from V and 6 bases from J, the junction contained 8 bases not matched to a gene. CDR3 length equals 15 residues. In DNA form, the CDR3 reads TGTGCCAGCAGCTTGGTCTCAGCGGGAGCACGCGAGCAGTACTTC. Translated, it gives CASSLVSAGAREQYF.

The chain is built from TRBV4-2 and TRBJ1-1; a possible D gene is TRBD1 (5 bases). V shed 4 bases and J shed 0 bases, with 21 bases lying between them. Germline-derived CDR1 and CDR2 are LGHNA and YNFKEQ. The CDR3 has 18 amino acids. CDR3 protein: CASSPRRGDGILNTEAFF. The CDR3 DNA is TGTGCCAGCAGCCCAAGAAGAGGGGACGGGATCCTGAACACTGAAGCTTTCTTT.

The chain has TRBV6-5 and TRBJ1-2, with D possibly TRBD1 on 5 matching bases. V lost 10 bases, J lost 0 bases, and 12 bases lay in between. Germline CDR1 is MNHEY and CDR2 is SVGAGI. The length of the CDR3 is 13 residues. The CDR3 DNA sequence: TGTGCCACCAAGGAGACAGCTAACTATGGCTACACCTTC. Translated, it gives CATKETANYGYTF.

V gene TRBV27 combines with J gene TRBJ2-1; 12 bases line up with TRBD2. Germline CDR1 MNHEY, CDR2 SMNVEV (reference sequence). V lost 6 bases and J lost 4; bases outside the gene matches: 4. The CDR3 covers 15 residues. The CDR3 bases are TGTGCCAGCAGGCTAGCGGGAGGGCAGTACAATGAGCAGTTCTTC. Its protein product is CASRLAGGQYNEQFF.

The chain employs TRBV21-1 and TRBJ1-1; TRBD1 was called by the table and not checked on the DNA. TRBV21-1 constitutes a pseudogene. CDR3 length equals 13 residues. The CDR3 loop is CASNRQGNTEAFF. CDR3 bases: TGTGCCAGCAATCGACAGGGTAACACTGAAGCTTTCTTT.

The chain carries TRBV18 and TRBJ2-5, with D hard to call. Deletions cut 2 bases from V and 5 bases from J, with 15 bases between. This CDR3 contains 15 residues. CDR1 KGHSH and CDR2 LQKENI come from the germline V gene. For the CDR3, the DNA is TGTGCCAGCTCACCAAGGGCCGACGTACGCGAGACCCAGTACTTC. Protein: CASSPRADVRETQYF.